This TCR beta chain was recorded in a study of blood T cell repertoires in COVID-19. About the study: PBMCs, B-cell-depleted T cells, or T cells were the source of the cDNA or gDNA that made up the material.

V gave up 5 bases and J gave up 0 bases, with 10 bases separating them. Germline CDR1 is SNHLY and CDR2 is FYNNEI. This CDR3 is 14 amino acids long. Original methodology: Researchers report that nucleated cell counts were estimated from reference gene primer amplification. TCRdb's table, derived via immunoSEQ multiplex PCR, lists solely in-frame clones and lacks some. V and J calls plus clone size are reproduced from that table; the DNA served to infer D and trimming. The data hold some 530,000 clones, with around 85% observed a single time. The receptor comes from a human donor in a cohort sampled during active COVID-19. The V and J genes are TRBV2 and TRBJ1-1; tentative D call: TRBD1 (6 bases). The sample comprised peripheral blood. The CDR3 region has the DNA TGTGCCAGCAGTTGGACAGTTATGAACACTGAAGCTTTCTTT. Translation: CASSWTVMNTEAFF.